Shown below are 20 T cell receptor beta chains from a single sample sequenced in a study of CD4+ T cells in melanoma. Data came from immunoSEQ multiplex PCR; TCRdb stores just in-frame clones and leaves some out. Counted here are 13,000 to 15,000 clones, around two thirds occurring once; the ten biggest clones make up 15% to 20%. Sequenced material: cells from a culture (not recorded whether cultured in vitro). These receptors all come from a human donor with melanoma.

The rearrangement links TRBV5-1 to TRBJ2-4; D possibly matches TRBD1 or TRBD2 (5 bases each). The germline V and J ends were trimmed by 5 bases and 6 bases, with 21 bases remaining between them. Germline-derived CDR1 and CDR2 are SGHRS and YFSETQ. The CDR3 length is 16 residues. The chain's CDR3 is CASSSYTGTTRNIQYF. Written as DNA, the CDR3 is TGCGCCAGCAGTTCTTATACCGGGACGACGAGAAACATTCAGTACTTC.

This chain connects TRBV6-5 to TRBJ1-6, with 8 bases identical to TRBD1. The CDR3 has 15 amino acids. Germline assignment: CDR1 MNHEY and CDR2 SVGAGI. After removal of 6 bases from V and 5 bases from J, the junction contained 6 bases not matched to a gene. CDR3 in amino acids: CASSPGQGNNSPLHF. In DNA, the CDR3 is TGTGCCAGCAGCCCCGGACAGGGCAATAATTCACCCCTCCACTTT.

The genes are TRBV7-3 and TRBJ2-1, with D perhaps being TRBD1 or TRBD2 (6 bases each). The CDR3 is 13 residues long. With 1 base removed from V and 6 bases from J, the gap between germline ends came to 7 bases. Germline-derived CDR1 and CDR2 are SGHTA and FQGTGA. The CDR3: CASSLKGGNEQFF. The CDR3 DNA reads TGTGCCAGCAGCTTAAAGGGGGGCAATGAGCAGTTCTTC.

The V and J genes are TRBV7-8 and TRBJ1-5, with TRBD1 as a possible D gene (5 bases). There are 16 residues in the CDR3. The V and J ends lost 5 bases and 0 bases respectively, with 14 bases between them. Germline CDR1 is SGHVS and CDR2 is FQNEAQ. Here the CDR3 DNA reads TGTGCCAGCAGCCAATCGGGACTCACTAGCAATCAGCCCCAGCATTTT. Translating it yields CASSQSGLTSNQPQHF.

This chain joins TRBV9 and TRBJ1-6, with D perhaps matching TRBD1 (5 bases). V was clipped by 0 bases and J by 6 bases, with 7 bases between them. Germline lookup yields CDR1 SGDLS and CDR2 YYNGEE. This CDR3 contains 14 residues. The DNA of the CDR3 is TGTGCCAGCAGCGTAGCGGGGGTTAATTCACCCCTCCACTTT. Translated, it gives CASSVAGVNSPLHF.

The J gene is TRBJ2-7, the V gene TRBV11-2, with 8 bases identical to TRBD1. V gave up 5 bases and J gave up 6 bases; unmatched junction bases: 18. CDR3 length: 17 residues. CDR1 is SGHAT, CDR2 FQNNGV, per germline. CDR3 coding DNA: TGTGCCAGCAGCCCGAGGCCCCCCGGGCAGGGGGCAGGCGAGCAGTACTTC. As protein: CASSPRPPGQGAGEQYF. The full variable domain, completed using reference TRBV11-2 and TRBJ2-7, is EAGVAQSPRYKIIEKRQSVAFWCNPISGHATLYWYQQILGQGPKLLIQFQNNGVVDDSQLPKDRFSAERLKGVDSTLKIQPAKLEDSAVYLCASSPRPPGQGAGEQYFGPGTRLTVT.

This chain's CDR3 is CAISELGTEQFF. The DNA of the CDR3 is TGTGCCATCAGTGAGCTCGGGACTGAGCAGTTCTTC. The chain carries TRBV10-3 and TRBJ2-1, with D possibly being TRBD1 or TRBD2 (5 bases each). The germline CDR1 and CDR2 sequences are ENHRY and SYGVKD. Trimming stripped 2 bases from V and 9 bases from J, with 8 bases between. The CDR3 length is 12 residues.

On this clone: A read error may produce the germline difference seen at one junction end. This chain links TRBV7-7 with TRBJ2-1; D perhaps matches TRBD2 (6 bases). The V gene's germline CDR1 is SSHAT and CDR2 FNYEAQ (reference sequence). The CDR3 runs 13 residues. DNA of the CDR3: TGTGCTAGCAGCTTATTTGGGGGGAATGAGCAGTTCTTC. Translated: CASSLFGGNEQFF.

This chain joins TRBV19 and TRBJ2-5, with 11 bases lining up with TRBD2. J was trimmed by 4 bases and V by 4 bases; bases with no gene match: 14. The CDR3 has 18 residues. Germline V gene data show CDR1 as LNHDA and CDR2 as SQIVND (reference sequence). The CDR3 here is CASSRIRRLAGIGETQYF. The CDR3 DNA reads as TGTGCCAGTAGTAGGATACGAAGACTAGCGGGGATTGGAGAGACCCAGTACTTC.

This clone turned up a few times. This chain links TRBV6-5 with TRBJ1-2; TRBD1 matches at 7 bases. Germline V gene lookup returns CDR1 MNHEY and CDR2 SVGAGI. Trimming took 0 bases from V and 11 from J; bases not matched to a gene: 15. The CDR3 is made up of 16 amino acids. Written as DNA, the CDR3 is TGTGCCAGCAGTTACTCGAAAGAGGGGGCCACCTATACATACACCTTC. Encoded protein: CASSYSKEGATYTYTF.

The CDR3, as DNA: TGTGCCAGCAGTTCGAGGGGGCAGGGCTACACCTTC. This encodes CASSSRGQGYTF. V and J are TRBV6-5 and TRBJ1-2, with 7 bases matching TRBD1. The CDR3 loop spans 12 amino acids. The germline gives CDR1 MNHEY, CDR2 SVGAGI. Trimming took 4 bases from V and 8 from J; bases not matched to a gene: 4.

V usage is TRBV19 and J usage is TRBJ2-2; 7 bases match TRBD1. The germline V gene encodes CDR1 LNHDA and CDR2 SQIVND (reference sequence). There are 14 residues in the CDR3. Trimming at V came to 7 bases and at J to 5 bases, leaving 7 bases not matched to a gene. CDR3 DNA: TGTGCCAGTATTCCAAGGGGGCAAACCGGGGAGCTGTTTTTT. Translation gives CASIPRGQTGELFF.

The chain joins TRBV4-3 to TRBJ1-1; D is unresolved. V shed 5 bases and J shed 0 bases, with 10 bases lying between them. Germline CDR1 and CDR2: LGHNA and YSLEER. The CDR3 has 14 amino acids. The CDR3 sequence: CASSLTPVNTEAFF. CDR3 sequence (DNA): TGCGCCAGCAGCTTGACCCCAGTGAACACTGAAGCTTTCTTT.

The V and J genes are TRBV5-1 and TRBJ2-7; 12 bases are a match to TRBD1. This CDR3 spans 16 amino acids. V dropped 4 bases and J dropped 4; count of bases not matched to a gene: 9. Per the germline V gene, CDR1 is SGHRS and CDR2 is YFSETQ. CDR3: CASSRGGTGGGYEQYF. In DNA, the CDR3 is TGCGCCAGCAGCCGTGGGGGGACAGGGGGCGGATACGAGCAGTACTTC.

This chain connects TRBV2 to TRBJ1-2; TRBD1 might be the D (5 bases). CDR1 is SNHLY and CDR2 is FYNNEI in the germline V gene. The length of the CDR3 is 15 residues. The ends were cut back, 6 bases at V and 4 bases at J, with 18 bases in the middle. CDR3 sequence (DNA): TGTGCCAGCAGGGGGCCAGAGAAGGGGTTCTATGGCTACACCTTC. Its protein product is CASRGPEKGFYGYTF.

This clone was detected once. The V call is TRBV6-6, the J call TRBJ2-7; perhaps TRBD2 as D (6 bases). Germline lookup yields CDR1 MNHNY and CDR2 SVGAGI (reference sequence). V was trimmed by 6 bases and J by 3 bases, leaving 6 bases between them. The CDR3 length is 11 residues. The CDR3 loop reads CASSGGYEQYF. CDR3 coding DNA: TGTGCCAGCAGCGGGGGCTACGAGCAGTACTTC.

The chain employs TRBV30 and TRBJ1-1; D possibly corresponds to TRBD1 (5 bases). CDR1 is GTSNPN and CDR2 is SVGIG in the germline V gene (reference sequence). The CDR3 consists of 13 residues. V was pared by 7 bases and J by 4 bases, with 16 bases between. This CDR3 reads CASMQEGPTEAFF. In nucleotides, the CDR3 is TGTGCCTCAATGCAGGAGGGACCCACTGAAGCTTTCTTT.

This sequence joins TRBV7-3 and TRBJ2-7; the D gene is possibly TRBD2 (7 bases). CDR3 length: 14 residues. Germline V gives CDR1 SGHTA, CDR2 FQGTGA. Trimming took 5 bases from V and 2 from J, leaving 13 bases between them. CDR3 DNA: TGTGCCAGCAGCCTAGGGGGGGCACCCTACGAGCAGTACTTC. This gives the protein CASSLGGAPYEQYF.

The chain joins TRBV9 to TRBJ2-1; 7 nucleotides align to TRBD2. The germline V gene encodes CDR1 SGDLS and CDR2 YYNGEE. V gave up 4 bases and J gave up 2 bases; unmatched junction bases: 9. The CDR3 has 16 residues. The DNA for the CDR3 is TGTGCCAGCAGCCCCATGGGGGGGACTACCTACAATGAGCAGTTCTTC. Residues: CASSPMGGTTYNEQFF.

This chain links TRBV19 with TRBJ2-7, with 8 bases identical to TRBD2. Germline V lookup: CDR1 LNHDA, CDR2 SQIVND (reference sequence). The junction had 12 bases not matched to a gene; V was cut back by 5 bases and J by 0 bases. The CDR3 contains 17 residues. This CDR3 reads CASSPRSSGASSYEQYF. The CDR3 DNA follows: TGTGCCAGTAGTCCCCGGAGTAGCGGGGCAAGCTCCTACGAGCAGTACTTC.